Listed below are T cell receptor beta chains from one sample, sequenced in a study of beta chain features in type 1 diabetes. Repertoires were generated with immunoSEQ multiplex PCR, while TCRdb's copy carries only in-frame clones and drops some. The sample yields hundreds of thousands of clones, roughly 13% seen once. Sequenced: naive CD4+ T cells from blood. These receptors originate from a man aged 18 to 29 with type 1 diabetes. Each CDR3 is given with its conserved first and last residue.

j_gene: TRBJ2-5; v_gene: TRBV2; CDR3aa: CASSEVGRLGPGQETQYF
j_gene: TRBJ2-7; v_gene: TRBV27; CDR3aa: CASTSMTGLNEQYF
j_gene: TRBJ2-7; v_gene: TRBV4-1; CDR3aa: CASSQGPRSYEQYF
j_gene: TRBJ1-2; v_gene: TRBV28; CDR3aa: CASSLMGQNYGYTF
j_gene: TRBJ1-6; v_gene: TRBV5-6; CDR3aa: CASRRRGSSYNSPLHF
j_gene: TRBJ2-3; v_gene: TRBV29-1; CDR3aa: CSAGQGAFLDRDTQYF
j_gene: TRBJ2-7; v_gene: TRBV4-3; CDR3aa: CASSQGWDREIYEQYF
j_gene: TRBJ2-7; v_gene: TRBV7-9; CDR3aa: CASSKSSYEQYF
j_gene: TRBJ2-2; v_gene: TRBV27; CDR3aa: CASSPQANTGELFF
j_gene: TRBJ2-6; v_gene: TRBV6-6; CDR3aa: CASDPSSGANVLTF
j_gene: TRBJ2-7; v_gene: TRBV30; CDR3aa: CAWTRAYEQYF
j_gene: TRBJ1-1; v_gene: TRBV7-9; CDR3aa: CASSPDQRRAFF
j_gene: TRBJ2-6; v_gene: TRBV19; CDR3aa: CASSIEGRGFRGANVLTF
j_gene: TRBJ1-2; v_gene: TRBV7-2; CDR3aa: CASTPQGFYGYTF
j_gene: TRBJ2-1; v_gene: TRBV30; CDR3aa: CAWSVLLAGGRGEQFF
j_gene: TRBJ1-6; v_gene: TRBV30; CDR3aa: CAWTRDLGGSPLHF
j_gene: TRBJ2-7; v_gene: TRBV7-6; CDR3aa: CASSLPGLAGRYEQYF
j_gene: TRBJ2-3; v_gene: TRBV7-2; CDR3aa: CASSLSGRARDTQYF
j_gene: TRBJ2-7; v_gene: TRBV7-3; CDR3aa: CASSLRGFDEQYF
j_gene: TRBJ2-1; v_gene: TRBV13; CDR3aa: CASSHRTSGYNEQFF
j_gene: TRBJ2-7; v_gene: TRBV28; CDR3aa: CASRLAGYEQYF
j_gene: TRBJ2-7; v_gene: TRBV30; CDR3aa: CAWSTSGSYEQYF
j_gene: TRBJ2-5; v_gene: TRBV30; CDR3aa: CAWSLRAQETQYF
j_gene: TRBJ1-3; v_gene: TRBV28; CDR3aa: CASVERGKGTIYF
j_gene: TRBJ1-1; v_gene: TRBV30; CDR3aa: CACNLPGTVNTEAFF
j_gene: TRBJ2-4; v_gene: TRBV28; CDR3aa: CASSETDAIAKNIQYF